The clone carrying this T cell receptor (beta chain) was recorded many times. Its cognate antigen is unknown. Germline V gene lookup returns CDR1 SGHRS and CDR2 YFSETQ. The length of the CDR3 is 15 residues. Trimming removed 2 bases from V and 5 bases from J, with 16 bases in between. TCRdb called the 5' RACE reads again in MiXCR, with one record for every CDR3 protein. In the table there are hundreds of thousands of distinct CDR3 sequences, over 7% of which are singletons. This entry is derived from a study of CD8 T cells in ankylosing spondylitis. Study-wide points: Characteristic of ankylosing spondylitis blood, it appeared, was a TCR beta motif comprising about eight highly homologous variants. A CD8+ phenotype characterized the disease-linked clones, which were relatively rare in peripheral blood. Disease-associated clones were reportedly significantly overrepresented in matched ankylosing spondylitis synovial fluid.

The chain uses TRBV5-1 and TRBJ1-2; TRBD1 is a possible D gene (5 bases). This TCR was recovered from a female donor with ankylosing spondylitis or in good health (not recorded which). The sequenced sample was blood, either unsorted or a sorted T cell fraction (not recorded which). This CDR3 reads CASSLAPSRDYGYTF. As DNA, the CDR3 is TGCGCCAGCAGCTTAGCCCCGAGCAGGGATTATGGCTACACCTTC.